The rows below give T cell receptor beta chains drawn from one sample of a study of shared clonotypes between healthy human individuals. Generated by immunoSEQ multiplex PCR, the TCRdb table keeps only in-frame clones and is missing some. In the table there are approximately 590,000 clones, just under 97% of which are singletons. Sequencing was performed on naive CD8+ T cells sorted from blood. These receptors were taken from a woman aged 30 to 39 in good health. CDR3s include the opening cysteine and the closing phenylalanine or tryptophan. The D gene is left open where the match is weak. For some rows the clone size is stated as once, few or many, or as a class when expanded; others skip it.

CDR3 length	V gene	D gene	J gene	clone size	CDR3 DNA	CDR3 protein
16	TRBV11-1	-	TRBJ2-3	-	TGTGCCAGCAGCTCCGGCGGGACTTGGGGGACAGATACGCAGTATTTT	CASSSGGTWGTDTQYF
12	TRBV13	-	TRBJ1-4	-	TGTGCCAACCGGGGGGGTAATGAAAAACTGTTTTTT	CANRGGNEKLFF
15	TRBV15	-	TRBJ2-7	-	TGTGCCACCAGCAGAGATCAGGGTCTAGCTCGCGAGCAGTACTTC	CATSRDQGLAREQYF
17	TRBV14	TRBD2	TRBJ2-6	-	TGTGCCAGCAGCAGGACTAGCGGGGTTAGTGGGGCCAACGTCCTGACTTTC	CASSRTSGVSGANVLTF
16	TRBV4-1	TRBD2	TRBJ2-3	once	TGCGCCAGCAGTCCCGGGACTAGCGGGAGCACAGATACGCAGTATTTT	CASSPGTSGSTDTQYF
15	TRBV6-5	-	TRBJ2-3	-	TGTGCCAGCAGTACGGACGGCCTGAGCACAGATACGCAGTATTTT	CASSTDGLSTDTQYF
14	TRBV28	-	TRBJ2-1	-	TGTGCCAGCAATGACCCCAGCTTCTACAATGAGCAGTTCTTC	CASNDPSFYNEQFF
16	TRBV7-9	-	TRBJ2-1	-	TGTGCCAGCAGCTTAGTCAACACAGGGATATTTGATGAGCAGTTCTTC	CASSLVNTGIFDEQFF
15	TRBV7-8	TRBD2	TRBJ2-3	-	TGTGCCAGCAGCTTAGCAGGCGGGAGAACAGATACGCAGTATTTT	CASSLAGGRTDTQYF
20	TRBV9	TRBD2	TRBJ2-1	-	TGTGCCAGCAGCGTAAGTGTCTTAGGGACTAGCGGGAGTGAGTACAATGAGCAGTTCTTC	CASSVSVLGTSGSEYNEQFF
11	TRBV2	-	TRBJ2-5	once	TGTGCCAGCAGTGATGGGGGGACCCAGTACTTC	CASSDGGTQYF
14	TRBV7-9	TRBD2	TRBJ2-3	-	TGTGCCAGCAGCTCTAGCGGGATCACAGATACGCAGTATTTT	CASSSSGITDTQYF
16	TRBV4-1	-	TRBJ1-2	-	TGCGCCAGCAGCCACTCCGAACGTTCGAGGGACTATGGCTACACCTTC	CASSHSERSRDYGYTF
15	TRBV5-1	TRBD2	TRBJ2-7	-	TGCGCCACTAAGCTGGGGCTAGCGGATACCTACGAGCAGTACTTC	CATKLGLADTYEQYF
15	TRBV5-4	TRBD2	TRBJ2-1	-	TGTGCCAGCAGCTTGAAAAGCGGGAGGGCCGGTGAGCAGTTCTTC	CASSLKSGRAGEQFF
17	TRBV27	TRBD1	TRBJ1-4	-	TGTGCCAGCAGTTTGCGGACAGGGGGCACCTTGGGTGAAAAACTGTTTTTT	CASSLRTGGTLGEKLFF
13	TRBV25-1	-	TRBJ1-5	-	TGTGCCAGCAGTGAATCTCGTTCCCAGCCCCAGCATTTT	CASSESRSQPQHF
12	TRBV13	-	TRBJ1-5	-	TGTGCCAGCAGCTCGGGAACTCAGCCCCAGCATTTT	CASSSGTQPQHF
14	TRBV7-2	-	TRBJ2-1	-	TGTGCCACCAAATCCGATATCACCTACAATGAGCAGTTCTTC	CATKSDITYNEQFF
13	TRBV15	-	TRBJ2-7	once	TGTGCCACCAGCCGGCCCCTCGGCTACGAGCAGTACTTC	CATSRPLGYEQYF
17	TRBV11-2	-	TRBJ2-7	-	TGTGCCAGCAGTTCTAACCTAGGGAGTCAGGGGATCAACGAGCAGTACTTC	CASSSNLGSQGINEQYF
16	TRBV9	-	TRBJ1-2	once	TGTGCCAGCAGCGTAGGAGGCCCACAGGGCCCCTATGGCTACACCTTC	CASSVGGPQGPYGYTF
14	TRBV19	-	TRBJ1-5	-	TGTGCCAGTAGTACCCTCACGGTGAATCAGCCCCAGCATTTT	CASSTLTVNQPQHF
14	TRBV19	TRBD2	TRBJ2-1	-	TGTGCCACGGGACTCGGGACTACATACAATGAGCAGTTCTTC	CATGLGTTYNEQFF
14	TRBV19	-	TRBJ2-7	-	TGTGCCAGTAGTTCAGGGGCGTCAGCCTACGAGCAGTACTTC	CASSSGASAYEQYF
14	TRBV2	TRBD2	TRBJ2-7	-	TGTGCCAGCACGCTAGCGGGGAGCTCCTACGAGCAGTACTTC	CASTLAGSSYEQYF
13	TRBV7-9	-	TRBJ1-4	-	TGTGCCAGCAGCTTAAACGGGGGTGAAAAACTGTTTTTT	CASSLNGGEKLFF
14	TRBV5-6	TRBD2	TRBJ2-7	-	TGTGCCAGCAGCTTGGGACTAGCGGATTTCGAGCAGTACTTC	CASSLGLADFEQYF
17	TRBV28	-	TRBJ1-3	once	TGTGCCAGCAGTTTCGGTACCTCGAAGTGGATCGGAAACACCATATATTTT	CASSFGTSKWIGNTIYF
14	TRBV29-1	-	TRBJ2-2	-	TGCAGCGTTGAACAGGCCTCGAACACCGGGGAGCTGTTTTTT	CSVEQASNTGELFF
14	TRBV27	-	TRBJ2-7	-	TGTGCCAGCAGTTTATGGTGGGAGTGGAACGAGCAGTACTTC	CASSLWWEWNEQYF
17	TRBV2	-	TRBJ2-1	-	TGTGCCAGCAGTAAACCAAAAGCTAGCTCCAACTACAATGAGCAGTTCTTC	CASSKPKASSNYNEQFF
13	TRBV9	-	TRBJ1-2	-	TGTGCCAGCAGCGGATCCGCTAACTATGGCTACACCTTC	CASSGSANYGYTF
12	TRBV2	-	TRBJ2-4	-	TGTGCCAGCAGTGGTGCCAAAAACATTCAGTACTTC	CASSGAKNIQYF
15	TRBV28	TRBD1	TRBJ2-5	-	TGTGCCAGCCGGAGTTCTTGGGACAGCCAAGAGACCCAGTACTTC	CASRSSWDSQETQYF
14	TRBV7-9	-	TRBJ1-1	-	TGTGCCAGCAGCTTAGATGGTGGGGACACTGAAGCTTTCTTT	CASSLDGGDTEAFF
12	TRBV11-2	-	TRBJ2-7	-	TGTGCCAGCAGCTCAGACTACTACGAGCAGTACTTC	CASSSDYYEQYF
14	TRBV7-9	-	TRBJ2-3	-	TGTGCCAGCAGCTTATTGGCGGGTCCAGATACGCAGTATTTT	CASSLLAGPDTQYF
15	TRBV5-8	TRBD1	TRBJ2-7	-	TGTGCCAGCAGCGTATCCGGGACAGGGGTGGCCGAGCAGTACTTC	CASSVSGTGVAEQYF
14	TRBV7-9	TRBD1	TRBJ1-1	-	TGTGCCAGCAGCTACACAGGGGTGGGAACTGAAGCTTTCTTT	CASSYTGVGTEAFF
17	TRBV27	-	TRBJ1-1	-	TGTGCCAGCAGTTTGGGGCCAGGCGTCGAGATGAACACTGAAGCTTTCTTT	CASSLGPGVEMNTEAFF
12	TRBV11-1	-	TRBJ2-7	once	TGTGCCAGCAGTCCGCAGGGGATCGAGCAGTACTTC	CASSPQGIEQYF
16	TRBV7-3	TRBD1	TRBJ2-1	-	TGTGCCAGCAGGTATACAGGGGCGAGCTCCTACAATGAGCAGTTCTTC	CASRYTGASSYNEQFF
16	TRBV6-1	TRBD2	TRBJ2-7	-	TGTGCCAGCAGTGTAGAGGGACTAGCGGGATACTACGAGCAGTACTTC	CASSVEGLAGYYEQYF
14	TRBV29-1	-	TRBJ2-7	-	TGCAGCGTTGAAGCCCAGGGGTCGACCTACGAGCAGTACTTC	CSVEAQGSTYEQYF
15	TRBV9	-	TRBJ1-4	-	TGTGCCAGCAGCCCCCCGGGGAGAGCCGATGAAAAACTGTTTTTT	CASSPPGRADEKLFF
14	TRBV11-2	TRBD2	TRBJ2-1	-	TGTGCCAGCAGCTCTTCGGGAGGACTTAATGAGCAGTTCTTC	CASSSSGGLNEQFF
15	TRBV2	-	TRBJ2-1	-	TGTGCCAGCAGTGGACCGGGCCAAGAGTACAATGAGCAGTTCTTC	CASSGPGQEYNEQFF
15	TRBV5-4	-	TRBJ1-2	-	TGTGCCAGCAGCCCCAGACGGATTGATGACTATGGCTACACCTTC	CASSPRRIDDYGYTF
13	TRBV4-1	-	TRBJ2-7	-	TGCGCCAGCAGCCAAGATCGGGCCTACGAGCAGTACTTC	CASSQDRAYEQYF
18	TRBV27	-	TRBJ2-3	-	-	CASSSSILSGGHTDTQYF
16	TRBV15	TRBD1	TRBJ1-3	-	TGTGCCACCAGGCCGGGACAGGCGTCCTCTGGAAACACCATATATTTT	CATRPGQASSGNTIYF
14	TRBV29-1	TRBD2	TRBJ2-1	-	TGCAGCGGCACCGGGACTAGCGGGAGAAGTGAGCAGTTCTTC	CSGTGTSGRSEQFF
13	TRBV2	TRBD1	TRBJ1-2	once	TGTGCCAGCAGTTGGACAGGGGGGGATGGCTACACCTTC	CASSWTGGDGYTF
15	TRBV19	-	TRBJ1-4	-	TGTGCCAGTAGTACCCCGGACAGCCTAAATGAAAAACTGTTTTTT	CASSTPDSLNEKLFF
14	TRBV28	-	TRBJ2-5	-	TGTGCCAGCAGTCTCCAAGACAGGAAAGAGACCCAGTACTTC	CASSLQDRKETQYF